A single sample gave rise to the 15 T cell receptor beta chains below, sequenced in a study of cytomegalovirus exposure and HLA in healthy donors. PCR was performed using 60 Vbeta and 13 Jbeta primers. Data came from immunoSEQ multiplex PCR; TCRdb stores just in-frame clones and leaves some out. The repertoire holds approximately 120,000 clones, with roughly 80% as singletons. The specimen sequenced was PBMCs. Source of these receptors: a young man in good health and CMV-seronegative.

The chain joins TRBV25-1 to TRBJ2-1, with 11 bases identical to TRBD1. The CDR3 is 16 residues long. The V gene's germline CDR1 is MGHDK and CDR2 SYGVNS. V was pared by 2 bases and J by 5 bases, with 5 bases of the junction left unmatched. The CDR3 is CASSEADRGLNNEQFF. DNA for the CDR3: TGTGCCAGCAGTGAAGCGGACAGGGGGCTTAACAATGAGCAGTTCTTC. Based on the CDR3 plus reference TRBV25-1 and TRBJ2-1, the full variable domain is EADIYQTPRYLVIGTGKKITLECSQTMGHDKMYWYQQDPGMELHLIHYSYGVNSTEKGDLSSESTVSRIRTEHFPLTLESARPSHTSQYLCASSEADRGLNNEQFFGPGTRLTVL.

The V call is TRBV15, the J call TRBJ2-1, with D possibly being TRBD1 (5 bases). Germline lookup yields CDR1 LNHNV and CDR2 YYDKDF (reference sequence). Trimming removed 3 bases from V and 3 bases from J, with 12 bases in between. The CDR3 length is 15 residues. In nucleotides, the CDR3 is TGTGCCACCAGCAGGCACCTAGGGGACTACAATGAGCAGTTCTTC. This encodes CATSRHLGDYNEQFF. Together with reference TRBV15 and TRBJ2-1, the CDR3 gives the full variable domain: DAMVIQNPRYQVTQFGKPVTLSCSQTLNHNVMYWYQQKSSQAPKLLFHYYDKDFNNEADTPDNFQSRRPNTSFCFLDIRSPGLGDTAMYLCATSRHLGDYNEQFFGPGTRLTVL.

The rearrangement joins TRBV10-3 to TRBJ2-7; 12 nucleotides line up with TRBD2. Germline CDR1 is ENHRY and CDR2 is SYGVKD. V was clipped by 11 bases and J by 7 bases; unmatched bases: 9. The CDR3 consists of 13 residues. CDR3 sequence (DNA): TGTGCCGCATCTAGCGGGGGGGCTCCGGAGCAGTACTTC. This codes for CAASSGGAPEQYF.

V and J are TRBV15 and TRBJ2-1; TRBD2 matches 11 bases. The CDR3 covers 16 residues. The J segment lost 3 bases and the V segment lost 4 bases, leaving 5 bases of the junction unmatched. Looked up from germline, CDR1 is LNHNV and CDR2 is YYDKDF (reference sequence). The CDR3 bases are TGTGCCACCAGCACCCGACTAGCGGGGAGCTACAATGAGCAGTTCTTC. Its protein product is CATSTRLAGSYNEQFF.

This chain connects TRBV9 to TRBJ2-1; D uncertain. Trimming took off 3 bases at V and 3 bases at J, with 13 bases between the two ends. The germline CDR1 and CDR2 sequences are SGDLS and YYNGEE. The CDR3 contains 15 residues. The CDR3 sequence is CASSAGPNFYNEQFF. The CDR3 DNA reads as TGTGCCAGCAGCGCTGGGCCCAACTTCTACAATGAGCAGTTCTTC.

The chain links TRBV6-1 to TRBJ2-5; maybe TRBD1 (6 bases). The DNA end lines up better with TRBJ2-7; the J call may be wrong. CDR3 length: 13 amino acids. Looked up from germline, CDR1 is MNHNS and CDR2 is SASEGT. CDR3 region: CASGRQDNYEQYF. The CDR3 bases are TGTGCCAGCGGACGACAGGACAACTACGAGCAGTACTTC.

V usage is TRBV27 and J usage is TRBJ2-2; 8 bases agree with TRBD1. Germline V lookup: CDR1 MNHEY, CDR2 SMNVEV (reference sequence). The CDR3 has 14 amino acids. The trim removed 4 bases at V and 7 bases at J, leaving 5 bases unmatched. This CDR3 is CASSSDREGGELFF. The CDR3 DNA sequence: TGTGCCAGCAGTTCGGACAGGGAAGGCGGGGAGCTGTTTTTT.

The rearrangement links TRBV19 to TRBJ1-2; possible D gene TRBD1, 5 bases. The V end was cut by 3 bases, the J end by 4 bases, with 12 bases between. CDR3 length equals 14 residues. Germline V gives CDR1 LNHDA, CDR2 SQIVND (reference sequence). The DNA for the CDR3 is TGTGCCAGTAGTATCGACAGTGGAAGCTATGGCTACACCTTC. Translating gives CASSIDSGSYGYTF.

This clone came up once. This chain uses TRBV6-1 with TRBJ2-3; 12 bases match TRBD2. The CDR3 has 15 residues. The V gene's germline CDR1 is MNHNS and CDR2 SASEGT. The trim removed 7 bases at V and 6 bases at J, leaving 8 bases unmatched. The chain's CDR3 is CASTTLAGGPDTQYF. The CDR3 region has the DNA TGTGCCAGCACCACTCTAGCGGGGGGGCCCGATACGCAGTATTTT.

The chain combines TRBV7-8 with TRBJ1-1, with D maybe TRBD1 (5 bases). CDR1 and CDR2 (germline): SGHVS, FQNEAQ. V was pared by 1 base and J by 0 bases, with 12 bases between. The CDR3 is made up of 16 amino acids. As DNA, the CDR3 is TGTGCCAGCAGCTTAGGCAGGGCTATCATGAACACTGAAGCTTTCTTT. Protein sequence: CASSLGRAIMNTEAFF.

The V and J genes are TRBV27 and TRBJ2-7; the match to TRBD2 covers 7 bases. V was pared by 5 bases and J by 3 bases, with 13 bases of the junction left unmatched. This CDR3 has 16 residues. The germline V gene has CDR1 MNHEY and CDR2 SMNVEV (reference sequence). In DNA form, the CDR3 reads TGTGCCAGCAGTCAGCGGGGAGGGGTGGTATTCTACGAGCAGTACTTC. Translating it yields CASSQRGGVVFYEQYF.

The chain employs TRBV5-1 and TRBJ2-4, with a possible D match to TRBD2 (6 bases). Trimming took 2 bases from V and 5 from J, leaving 8 bases between them. Germline CDR1 is SGHRS and CDR2 is YFSETQ. The CDR3 length is 13 residues. CDR3 amino acids: CASSLPGENIQYF. Written as DNA, the CDR3 is TGCGCCAGCAGCTTACCGGGGGAAAACATTCAGTACTTC.

J is TRBJ1-1 and V is TRBV6-1; D unresolved. This CDR3 contains 13 residues. The V end was cut by 7 bases, the J end by 4 bases, with 13 bases between. The germline V gene encodes CDR1 MNHNS and CDR2 SASEGT. CDR3 nucleotide sequence: TGTGCCAGCAATTACGGGGTTCGCACTGAAGCTTTCTTT. Its protein is CASNYGVRTEAFF.

The rearrangement links TRBV2 to TRBJ2-7; TRBD2 is a possible D gene (5 bases). V was trimmed by 2 bases and J by 6 bases, leaving 5 bases between them. Germline V gene lookup returns CDR1 SNHLY and CDR2 FYNNEI. This CDR3 comprises 11 residues. In nucleotides, the CDR3 is TGTGCCAGCAGTGAAAGCGGCGAGCAGTACTTC. This sequence encodes CASSESGEQYF.

The chain links TRBV4-3 to TRBJ1-3; 8 bases fit TRBD1. Germline CDR1 reads LGHNA; CDR2 reads YSLEER. V shed 3 bases, J shed 0 bases, and the junction held 4 bases outside the gene matches. The CDR3 runs 16 residues. The chain's CDR3 is CASSHRQGYSGNTIYF. The CDR3 coding sequence is TGCGCCAGCAGCCACCGACAGGGGTACTCTGGAAACACCATATATTTT.